This T cell receptor beta chain was sequenced for a study of T cells in women clearing cervical HPV infection. On the study more broadly: Cases' blood sampling followed lesion detection by median around 160 days (90 to 200).

TCRdb keeps only in-frame clones here, not all; method: immunoSEQ multiplex PCR. The specimen's table records around 16,000 clones. Dot-blot hybridization genotyped cervical HPV amplified with MY09/MY11 PCR. Study-wide findings and caveats: Repertoire richness, not evenness, was significantly elevated in CIN3+ cases versus controls. Cases carried less TRBV6-7 than controls: about 0.1% versus 0.15%.

The V gene's germline CDR1 is DFQATT and CDR2 SNEGSKA (reference sequence). The CDR3 runs to 16 residues. With 0 bases clipped from V and 5 bases from J, the junction kept 9 bases outside the gene matches. Worth noting for this clone: Its specificity is not known. The observed sequence ends 3 residues before the CDR3 terminus, with the missing tail filled in from the germline J gene.

The gene calls are TRBV20-1 and TRBJ2-5; 10 nucleotides agree with TRBD2. The sample taken for sequencing was blood buffy coat. The origin of this receptor is a woman between 18 and 69 years old with a cervical HPV16 infection that either progressed to CIN3+ or cleared (not recorded which). CDR3 protein: CSAREGSGGARETQYF. The sequenced CDR3 bases are TGCAGTGCTAGAGAAGGGAGCGGGGGGGCTAGGGAGACC.